This record looks at one T cell receptor beta chain sequence and its context. The antigen remains undetermined. The sample comes from a study of cytomegalovirus exposure and HLA in healthy donors. At the level of the study: The Caucasian-associated ancestry cluster contained more than 75% of the roughly 400 genotyped donors. Study results and caveats: The investigators catalogued 150 to 200 TCR beta chains as cytomegalovirus-associated. Later analysis revealed greater clonal expansion in HLA-associated TCR beta chains than in equally common others.

Nominally healthy donors provided the samples, though records likely missed some immune exposures. Use of 60 Vbeta and 13 Jbeta primers characterized the PCR. Some clones are missing from TCRdb's copy, which holds only in-frame ones; the method was immunoSEQ multiplex PCR. The sample has 95,000 to 150,000 clones, over 60% seen once. CDR3 length: 15 amino acids. The V gene end was trimmed by 2 bases and the J gene end by 2 bases; junction bases not matched to a gene: 5. From germline, CDR1 is SGHTS and CDR2 YDEGEE. The chain links TRBV5-8 to TRBJ2-7; 9 nucleotides line up with TRBD1. Input material: PBMCs. The receptor was isolated from a woman aged 30 to 39 in good health and CMV-seropositive. This CDR3 reads CASSFRDRVAYEQYF. The CDR3 coding sequence is TGTGCCAGCAGCTTCCGGGACAGGGTTGCCTACGAGCAGTACTTC.